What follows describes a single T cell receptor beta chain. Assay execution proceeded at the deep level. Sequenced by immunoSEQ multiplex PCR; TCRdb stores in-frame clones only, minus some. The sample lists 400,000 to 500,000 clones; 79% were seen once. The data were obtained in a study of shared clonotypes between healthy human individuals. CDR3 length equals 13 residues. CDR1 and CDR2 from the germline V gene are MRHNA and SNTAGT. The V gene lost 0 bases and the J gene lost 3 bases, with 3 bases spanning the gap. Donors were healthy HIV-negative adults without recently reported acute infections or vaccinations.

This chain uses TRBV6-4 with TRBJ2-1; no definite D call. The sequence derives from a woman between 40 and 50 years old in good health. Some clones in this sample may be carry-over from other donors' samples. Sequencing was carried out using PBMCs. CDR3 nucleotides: TGTGCCAGCAGTGACTCGGGCTACAATGAGCAGTTCTTC. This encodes CASSDSGYNEQFF.